This passage covers 15 T cell receptor beta chains from one sample sequenced in a study of T cell changes during pregnancy in multiple sclerosis. Clones were sequenced by immunoSEQ multiplex PCR, and TCRdb holds only the in-frame ones, with some missing. The repertoire holds about 55,000 clones, with 90% to 95% as singletons. Sequenced material: CD8+ T cells from peripheral blood mononuclear cells, taken after pregnancy. The receptors were sampled from a female donor with multiple sclerosis, enrolled in a pregnancy study.

The V and J genes are TRBV9 and TRBJ1-1, with unresolved D. The CDR3 runs to 14 residues. The ends were cut back, 0 bases at V and 4 bases at J, with 10 bases in the middle. Per the germline V gene, CDR1 is SGDLS and CDR2 is YYNGEE. The CDR3 DNA follows: TGTGCCAGCAGCGTAGGGGTTGAGGTCACTGAAGCTTTCTTT. Residues: CASSVGVEVTEAFF.

The chain has TRBV10-3 and TRBJ1-2; no firm D call. The germline V gene has CDR1 ENHRY and CDR2 SYGVKD. This CDR3 comprises 14 residues. Trimming pared 7 bases from V and 8 bases from J, leaving 20 bases between. The CDR3 loop reads CAIKGSSGLEGYTF. In DNA form, the CDR3 reads TGTGCCATCAAAGGCTCTTCCGGGTTAGAAGGCTACACCTTC.

This sequence joins TRBV19 and TRBJ2-7, with D possibly TRBD1 on 6 matching bases. The germline V gene encodes CDR1 LNHDA and CDR2 SQIVND (reference sequence). The CDR3 runs 12 residues. V lost 6 bases and J lost 2, with 8 bases in between. CDR3 coding DNA: TGTGCCAGTAGCCAGGGGACCTACGAGCAGTACTTC. It codes for CASSQGTYEQYF.

The genes are TRBV18 and TRBJ2-5, with a weak D call TRBD1 (5 bases). The V and J ends lost 3 bases and 3 bases respectively, with 26 bases between them. Germline CDR1 is KGHSH and CDR2 is LQKENI. The CDR3 loop spans 19 amino acids. CDR3 in amino acids: CASSPGQGLRVVAKETQYF. CDR3 DNA: TGTGCCAGCTCACCGGGGCAGGGCCTCCGAGTTGTGGCCAAAGAGACCCAGTACTTC.

The chain recombines TRBV11-2 with TRBJ2-7; 13 bases match TRBD2. The V gene end was trimmed by 6 bases and the J gene end by 4 bases; junction bases not matched to a gene: 9. The germline V gene encodes CDR1 SGHAT and CDR2 FQNNGV. This CDR3 has 16 amino acids. CDR3 sequence reads: CASRLLGLAGEYEQYF. In nucleotides, the CDR3 is TGTGCCAGCAGATTATTAGGACTAGCGGGGGAGTACGAGCAGTACTTC.

This clone was recorded only once. This chain connects TRBV21-1 to TRBJ2-3; the table's D call of TRBD2 was not tested on the DNA. TRBV21-1 is noted as a pseudogene. The CDR3 totals 18 residues. CDR3 coding DNA: TGTGCCAGCAGCAAGGCGGGTAGGGTGGGGACTAGCACAGATACGCAGTATTTT. Translated, it gives CASSKAGRVGTSTDTQYF.

This rearrangement joins TRBV4-1 to TRBJ2-6; D gene ambiguous. The CDR3 runs 15 residues. Germline loops: CDR1 MGHRA, CDR2 YSYEKL. The V gene lost 4 bases and the J gene lost 0 bases, with 7 bases spanning the gap. This CDR3 reads CASSPPGSGANVLTF. CDR3 sequence (DNA): TGCGCCAGCAGCCCCCCCGGCTCTGGGGCCAACGTCCTGACTTTC.

The rearrangement joins TRBV5-1 to TRBJ2-7; 13 nucleotides line up with TRBD2. The CDR3 length is 15 residues. V gave up 3 bases and J gave up 1 base; unmatched junction bases: 1. CDR1 is SGHRS, CDR2 YFSETQ, per germline. CDR3 sequence reads: CASSWGLAGSYEQYF. CDR3 in DNA: TGCGCCAGCAGCTGGGGACTAGCGGGATCCTACGAGCAGTACTTC.

The rearrangement links TRBV5-1 to TRBJ2-1, with 10 bases that match TRBD2. J gave up 1 base and V 9 bases, and 7 bases lay outside the gene matches. Germline CDR1 reads SGHRS; CDR2 reads YFSETQ. This CDR3 is 15 amino acids long. The chain's CDR3 is CATKREGGSYNEQFF. The CDR3 DNA reads as TGCGCCACCAAGCGGGAGGGGGGATCCTACAATGAGCAGTTCTTC.

This rearrangement joins TRBV27 to TRBJ2-1, with 9 bases fitting TRBD2. CDR3 length: 16 amino acids. The ends lost 0 bases at V and 8 bases at J; junction bases unmatched: 8. The V gene's germline CDR1 is MNHEY and CDR2 SMNVEV (reference sequence). In DNA form, the CDR3 reads TGTGCCAGCAGTTTATCCCTAGCGGGATTATTCCATGAGCAGTTCTTC. As protein: CASSLSLAGLFHEQFF.

The chain has TRBV19 and TRBJ2-7; 8 bases agree with TRBD1. Germline V gene sequence: CDR1 LNHDA, CDR2 SQIVND (reference sequence). The V gene end was trimmed by 7 bases and the J gene end by 5 bases; junction bases not matched to a gene: 10. The CDR3 spans 14 residues. The CDR3 coding sequence is TGTGCCAGTAACCAGGGGGCAATATTCCACGAGCAGTACTTC. Its translation is CASNQGAIFHEQYF.

This chain joins TRBV27 and TRBJ2-7; TRBD2 aligns across 7 bases. Trimming cost V 2 bases and J 6 bases; bases outside gene matches: 4. The CDR3 extends over 13 amino acids. Germline V CDR1 and CDR2: MNHEY, SMNVEV (reference sequence). The CDR3 loop reads CASSLAGVREQYF. Here the CDR3 DNA reads TGTGCCAGCAGTTTAGCGGGAGTTCGCGAGCAGTACTTC.

This clone is a singleton in its sample. The V and J genes are TRBV19 and TRBJ1-2; D is unresolved. Trimming pared 3 bases from V and 5 bases from J, leaving 7 bases between. The V gene's germline CDR1 is LNHDA and CDR2 SQIVND (reference sequence). The CDR3 has 12 amino acids. The DNA of the CDR3 is TGTGCCAGTAGTATTAGCCCTTATGGCTACACCTTC. Translation gives CASSISPYGYTF.

V gene TRBV7-9 combines with J gene TRBJ2-7; D possibly corresponds to TRBD1 (9 bases). This CDR3 has 15 residues. Germline V gene sequence: CDR1 SEHNR, CDR2 FQNEAQ (reference sequence). V lost 4 bases to trimming and J lost 5 bases, with 18 bases between them. The CDR3 loop is CASSSGGTGWNEQYF. The CDR3 DNA follows: TGTGCCAGCAGCTCGGGGGGGACAGGGTGGAACGAGCAGTACTTC.

This clone was found once. The chain combines TRBV28 with TRBJ2-7; D possibly corresponds to TRBD1 (5 bases). Per the germline V gene, CDR1 is MDHEN and CDR2 is SYDVKM. V was shortened by 4 bases and J by 4 bases, with 14 bases between the two germline ends. This CDR3 has 14 amino acids. This CDR3 reads CASSSGRVPYEQYF. The DNA of the CDR3 is TGTGCCAGCAGTTCAGGCAGGGTGCCTTACGAGCAGTACTTC.